A selection of T cell receptor beta chains follows, all from one sample in a study of siplizumab effects on memory and regulatory T cells. Using immunoSEQ multiplex PCR, the repertoire was profiled, and TCRdb retains in-frame clones only, with some absent. The sample consists of tens of thousands of clones, roughly 96% of them appearing once. Sequenced sample: naive CD4+ T cells sorted from blood. The receptors here all came from a human donor in good health. Each CDR3 is given with its conserved first and last residue. The D gene is left open where the match is weak. Where a row states a size, it is once, few, many or the class of an expanded clone; other rows omit it.

D: .; size: once; J: TRBJ1-5; V: TRBV9; DNA: TGTGCCAGCAGCGTAGAAGGACAGAACAATCAGCCCCAGCATTTT; CDR3: CASSVEGQNNQPQHF
D: .; size: .; J: TRBJ2-1; V: TRBV5-4; DNA: TGTGCCAGCAGCTTGAAGAGCTCCTACAATGAGCAGTTCTTC; CDR3: CASSLKSSYNEQFF
D: TRBD1; size: .; J: TRBJ1-1; V: TRBV7-9; DNA: TGTGCCAGCAGCCCGGGGACAGCTGCGAACACTGAAGCTTTCTTT; CDR3: CASSPGTAANTEAFF
D: .; size: .; J: TRBJ1-2; V: TRBV28; DNA: TGTGCCAGCAGAGATGATGGCTACACCTTC; CDR3: CASRDDGYTF
D: TRBD1; size: once; J: TRBJ2-7; V: TRBV4-1; DNA: TGCGCCAGCAGCCAAAGGACAGGGAGTTACGAGCAGTACTTC; CDR3: CASSQRTGSYEQYF
D: TRBD1; size: .; J: TRBJ2-7; V: TRBV5-1; DNA: TGCGCCAGCAGGCGACAGGGACGGTCGGACTACGAGCAGTACTTC; CDR3: CASRRQGRSDYEQYF
D: TRBD1; size: once; J: TRBJ2-1; V: TRBV7-3; DNA: TGTGCCAGCAGCTTAACTTACCCCGGGACAGGGGGCGAGAATGAGCAGTTCTTC; CDR3: CASSLTYPGTGGENEQFF
D: TRBD1; size: .; J: TRBJ1-4; V: TRBV7-9; DNA: TGTGCCAGCAGCCTTGGACAGGGGCCTAATGAAAAACTGTTTTTT; CDR3: CASSLGQGPNEKLFF
D: .; size: .; J: TRBJ2-7; V: TRBV10-3; DNA: TGTGCCATCAGTGAGTCGTTGGCAGGCACGGGCCCCTACGAGCAGTACTTC; CDR3: CAISESLAGTGPYEQYF
D: .; size: .; J: TRBJ2-1; V: TRBV10-3; DNA: TGTGCCATCAGTGATTCGGGGAACTCCTACAATGAGCAGTTCTTC; CDR3: CAISDSGNSYNEQFF
D: .; size: .; J: TRBJ1-4; V: TRBV2; DNA: TGTGCCAGCAGGGCCGGGTCAACAACTAATGAAAAACTGTTTTTT; CDR3: CASRAGSTTNEKLFF
D: .; size: once; J: TRBJ2-7; V: TRBV21-1; DNA: TGTGCCAGCACCCCGACAGGGGGTGGCGAGCAGTACTTC; CDR3: CASTPTGGGEQYF
D: .; size: .; J: TRBJ2-6; V: TRBV4-1; DNA: TGCGCCAGCAGCCACGGGGGCGAAGTAACAGGGGCCAACGTCCTGACTTTC; CDR3: CASSHGGEVTGANVLTF
D: .; size: .; J: TRBJ2-1; V: TRBV5-1; DNA: TGCGCCAGCAGCCCCGGACACCTAGACTACAATGAGCAGTTCTTC; CDR3: CASSPGHLDYNEQFF
D: .; size: .; J: TRBJ1-2; V: TRBV1; DNA: TGCACCAGCAGCCAAGAGACCTACTGGGGAGGGCTAACAGCTAACTATGGCTACACCTTC; CDR3: CTSSQETYWGGLTANYGYTF
D: TRBD2; size: .; J: TRBJ2-3; V: TRBV10-3; DNA: TGTGCCATCGGGACTAGCGTCGACAATACGCAGTATTTT; CDR3: CAIGTSVDNTQYF